This entry lists 14 T cell receptor beta chains sequenced from one sample in a study of T cell repertoires in cytomegalovirus infection. TCRdb reprocessed the reads via MiXCR and lists one record per CDR3 protein. The sample consists of more than 350,000 distinct CDR3 sequences, about a third of them appearing once. The sample comprised PBMCs. The receptor set was obtained from a human donor in good health (CMV status not recorded). Some clones in this sample may be carry-over from other donors' samples.

The CDR3 DNA follows: TGTGCCAGCAGCTTAAGGGGGGTCAGGGTGTTCACCGGGGAGCTGTTTTTT. It is translated as CASSLRGVRVFTGELFF. This chain links TRBV11-2 with TRBJ2-2, with D tentatively TRBD1 or TRBD2 (6 bases each). V gave up 2 bases and J gave up 4 bases, with 17 bases separating them. The CDR3 covers 17 residues. Germline V gives CDR1 SGHAT, CDR2 FQNNGV.

As to this clonotype: This may be a read error: a much more frequent sequence differs by one nucleotide. In this CDR3 the conserved last residue, phenylalanine or tryptophan, is missing, so a read error is likely. The chain carries TRBV7-2 and TRBJ2-7, with 11 bases fitting TRBD1. This CDR3 comprises 15 residues. The junction had 3 bases not matched to a gene; V was cut back by 2 bases and J by 3 bases. CDR1 SGHTA and CDR2 FQGNSA come from the germline V gene. CDR3 sequence: CASSLRDRGVYEQYL. CDR3 nucleotides: TGTGCCAGCAGCTTAAGGGACAGGGGGGTCTACGAGCAGTACTTA.

This clonotype was observed at least ten times. The chain recombines TRBV29-1 with TRBJ1-1; D possibly corresponds to TRBD1 (6 bases). CDR3 length: 13 amino acids. Trimming pared 4 bases from V and 6 bases from J, leaving 15 bases between. Germline CDR1 reads SQVTM; CDR2 reads ANQGSEA. CDR3 coding DNA: TGCAGCGTTGGTCCAGGGGACGGGGCTGAAGCTTTCTTT. This gives the protein CSVGPGDGAEAFF. The full variable domain, its missing parts supplied by reference TRBV29-1 and TRBJ1-1, is SAVISQKPSRDICQRGTSLTIQCQVDSQVTMMFWYRQQPGQSLTLIATANQGSEATYESGFVIDKFPISRPNLTFSTLTVSNMSPEDSSIYLCSVGPGDGAEAFFGQGTRLTVV.

The chain links TRBV24-1 to TRBJ2-1; D may be TRBD2 (5 bases). Trimming cost V 5 bases and J 0 bases, with 19 bases left between them. Germline lookup yields CDR1 KGHDR and CDR2 SFDVKD. The CDR3 runs 18 residues. The CDR3 DNA follows: TGTGCCACCAGTGTTCCACGTGAGGGTTTTAGCTCCTACAATGAGCAGTTCTTC. This sequence encodes CATSVPREGFSSYNEQFF.

The chain uses TRBV27 and TRBJ1-2; TRBD1 agrees at 7 bases. J gave up 3 bases and V 6 bases, and 4 bases lay outside the gene matches. The CDR3 loop spans 13 amino acids. The germline V gene has CDR1 MNHEY and CDR2 SMNVEV (reference sequence). This chain's CDR3 is CASSSQGYYGYTF. The CDR3, as DNA: TGTGCCAGCAGCTCACAGGGGTACTATGGCTACACCTTC.

The rearrangement uses TRBV7-2 and TRBJ1-5, with 7 positions matching TRBD1. Germline lookup yields CDR1 SGHTA and CDR2 FQGNSA. V was pared by 5 bases and J by 4 bases, with 14 bases of the junction left unmatched. This CDR3 comprises 17 residues. The CDR3 sequence is CASSPRQGWRDNQPQHF. CDR3 coding DNA: TGTGCCAGCAGCCCCCGACAGGGTTGGCGTGATAATCAGCCCCAGCATTTT.

This clonotype was observed many times. The V gene is TRBV11-2, the J gene TRBJ2-3; a weak D match, TRBD1 (6 bases). The V gene lost 0 bases and the J gene lost 2 bases, with 12 bases spanning the gap. Germline V gives CDR1 SGHAT, CDR2 FQNNGV. The CDR3 extends over 16 amino acids. For the CDR3, the DNA is TGTGCCAGCAGCTTAGAGGACAGACGCCCCACAGATACGCAGTATTTT. This sequence encodes CASSLEDRRPTDTQYF.

This clonotype has only a few counts. CDR3 nucleotide sequence: TGTGCCAGCAGCTCCGGGACCCAGCCCCAGCATTTT. Translating it yields CASSSGTQPQHF. The J gene is TRBJ1-5, the V gene TRBV7-6, with a possible D match to TRBD1 (5 bases). CDR3 length: 12 residues. Trimming left V 4 bases short and J 7 bases short, with 8 bases between. Per the germline V gene, CDR1 is SGHVS and CDR2 is FNYEAQ.

This clonotype was recorded at least ten times. V and J are TRBV7-2 and TRBJ2-4; D is tentatively TRBD1 or TRBD2 (5 bases each). Germline V CDR1 and CDR2: SGHTA, FQGNSA. The CDR3 is 17 amino acids. V dropped 5 bases and J dropped 0 bases, with 17 bases sitting between them. CDR3 residues: CASSLTGTPVAKNIQYF. The CDR3 DNA reads as TGTGCCAGCAGCCTGACCGGGACGCCTGTAGCCAAAAACATTCAGTACTTC.

This clonotype showed up just a few times. V usage is TRBV10-3 and J usage is TRBJ2-5; 7 nucleotides agree with TRBD2. Looked up from germline, CDR1 is ENHRY and CDR2 is SYGVKD. The CDR3 contains 14 residues. With 2 bases clipped from V and 3 bases from J, the junction kept 3 bases outside the gene matches. DNA of the CDR3: TGTGCCATCAGTGAGGGGCTAGCGGAAGAGACCCAGTACTTC. This codes for CAISEGLAEETQYF.

This clonotype was seen at least ten times. The chain employs TRBV2 and TRBJ2-7; the D is unclear. This CDR3 has 11 amino acids. CDR1 and CDR2 from the germline V gene are SNHLY and FYNNEI. V was pared by 3 bases and J by 3 bases, with 3 bases between. The CDR3: CASSEGYEQYF. CDR3 nucleotides: TGTGCCAGCAGTGAGGGCTACGAGCAGTACTTC.

The J gene is TRBJ2-7, the V gene TRBV18, with D maybe TRBD1 (5 bases). V lost 1 base, J lost 2 bases, and 15 bases lay in between. The CDR3 has 16 residues. Germline-derived CDR1 and CDR2 are KGHSH and LQKENI. CDR3 bases: TGTGCCAGCTCACCACGAGCACAGGTAACGACCTACGAGCAGTACTTC. It translates to CASSPRAQVTTYEQYF.

This rearrangement joins TRBV2 to TRBJ2-3, with 10 bases matching TRBD2. Trimming at V came to 7 bases and at J to 2 bases, leaving 6 bases not matched to a gene. The CDR3 is 15 residues long. The germline V gene has CDR1 SNHLY and CDR2 FYNNEI. The CDR3 protein is CASTSGGPLTDTQYF. The DNA for the CDR3 is TGTGCCAGCACTAGCGGGGGCCCTCTCACAGATACGCAGTATTTT.

This clonotype occurred many times. DNA for the CDR3: TGTGCCAGCAGCTTAATGACCGACCGACCTCAGGAGGAGCAGTACTTC. As protein: CASSLMTDRPQEEQYF. The V call is TRBV7-4, the J call TRBJ2-7; unclear D gene. This CDR3 is built from 16 residues. The germline V gene has CDR1 SGHVT and CDR2 SQSDAQ. V was clipped by 2 bases and J by 7 bases, with 21 bases between them.